This TCR beta chain comes out of a study of cytomegalovirus exposure and HLA in healthy donors. Overall study findings and caveats: The availability of immune exposure information extended only to CMV serostatus. In a later analysis, a missense DCLRE1C variant was linked to TCR beta V- and J-gene trimming.

V shed 3 bases, J shed 10 bases, and the junction held 9 bases outside the gene matches. Germline CDR1 reads SGHNT; CDR2 reads YYREEE (reference sequence). CDR3 length: 13 residues. On this clone: Antigen: not known.

PCR amplification relied on 60 Vbeta primers (plus 13 Jbeta primers). Using immunoSEQ multiplex PCR, the repertoire was profiled, and TCRdb retains in-frame clones only, with some absent. The sample holds about 89,000 clones; less than 70% are singletons and the top ten take 2% to 2.5%. Input material: PBMCs. This chain links TRBV5-4 with TRBJ1-2, with 7 nucleotides matching TRBD1. The receptor comes from a human donor in good health. CDR3 amino acids: CASSSPGTAFYTF. CDR3 sequence (DNA): TGTGCCAGCAGCTCCCCGGGGACAGCCTTCTACACCTTC.